Below, one T cell receptor beta chain is given with its context. The test was conducted at deep level. In the authors' methods: Filtering of immunoSEQ junctional sequences could not match full-length read filtering. Some clones are missing from TCRdb's copy, which holds only in-frame ones; the method was immunoSEQ multiplex PCR. V and J calls and clone size are as listed in that table; D and trimming were resolved from the DNA. Of 450,000 to 600,000 clones listed, around 79% were seen once; the top ten hold roughly 13%. The data derive from a study of shared clonotypes between healthy human individuals. For the study at large: Serving as donors were a couple of women and three men, whose ages spanned 18 to 49.

Each of the donors was a healthy adult who was HIV-negative and had not had a recent acute infection or vaccination. What was sequenced was PBMCs. The receptor was derived from a woman aged 40 to 55 in good health. Some clones in this sample may be carry-over from other donors' samples.

CDR3 in amino acids: CASSRGLAGVDTQYF. The CDR3 bases are TGTGCCAGCAGCCGGGGACTAGCGGGAGTAGATACGCAGTATTTT. The V gene is TRBV13, the J gene TRBJ2-3; TRBD2 matches at 14 bases. The V gene end was trimmed by 5 bases and the J gene end by 5 bases; junction bases not matched to a gene: 3. The CDR3 is 15 residues long. The germline V gene has CDR1 PRHDT and CDR2 FYEKMQ (reference sequence). Together with reference TRBV13 and TRBJ2-3, the CDR3 gives the full variable domain: AAGVIQSPRHLIKEKRETATLKCYPIPRHDTVYWYQQGPGQDPQFLISFYEKMQSDKGSIPDRFSAQQFSDYHSELNMSSLELGDSALYFCASSRGLAGVDTQYFGPGTRLTVL.